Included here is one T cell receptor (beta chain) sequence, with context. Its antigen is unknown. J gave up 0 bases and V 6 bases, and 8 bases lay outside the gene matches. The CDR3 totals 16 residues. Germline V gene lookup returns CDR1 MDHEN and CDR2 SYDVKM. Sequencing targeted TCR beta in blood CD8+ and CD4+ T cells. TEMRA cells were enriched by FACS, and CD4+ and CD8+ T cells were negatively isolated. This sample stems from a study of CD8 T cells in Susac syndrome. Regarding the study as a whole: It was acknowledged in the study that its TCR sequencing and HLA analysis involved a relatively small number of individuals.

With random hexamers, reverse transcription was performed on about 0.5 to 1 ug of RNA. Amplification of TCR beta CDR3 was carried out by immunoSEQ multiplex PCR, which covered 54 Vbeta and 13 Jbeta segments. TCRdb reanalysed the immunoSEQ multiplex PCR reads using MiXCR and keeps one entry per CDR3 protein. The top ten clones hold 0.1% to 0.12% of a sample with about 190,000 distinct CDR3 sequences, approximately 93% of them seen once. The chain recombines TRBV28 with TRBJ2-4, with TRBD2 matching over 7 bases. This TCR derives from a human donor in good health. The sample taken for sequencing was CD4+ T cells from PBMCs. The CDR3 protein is CASRKTSVLAKNIQYF. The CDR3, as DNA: TGTGCCAGCAGAAAAACTAGCGTACTAGCCAAAAACATTCAGTACTTC.